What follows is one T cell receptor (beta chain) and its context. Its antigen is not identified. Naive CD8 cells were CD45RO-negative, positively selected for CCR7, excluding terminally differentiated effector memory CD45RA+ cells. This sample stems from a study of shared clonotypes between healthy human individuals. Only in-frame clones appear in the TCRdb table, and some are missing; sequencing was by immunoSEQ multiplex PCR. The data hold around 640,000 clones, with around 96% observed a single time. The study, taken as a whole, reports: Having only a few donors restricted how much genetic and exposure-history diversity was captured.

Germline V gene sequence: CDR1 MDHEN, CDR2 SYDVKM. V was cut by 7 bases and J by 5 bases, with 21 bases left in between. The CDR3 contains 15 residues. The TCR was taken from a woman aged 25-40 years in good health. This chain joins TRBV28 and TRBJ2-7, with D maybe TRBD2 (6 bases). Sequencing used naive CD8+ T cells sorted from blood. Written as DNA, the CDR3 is TGTGCCAGCATCCCTACGGAGAGCGGGCCCCACGAGCAGTACTTC. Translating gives CASIPTESGPHEQYF.